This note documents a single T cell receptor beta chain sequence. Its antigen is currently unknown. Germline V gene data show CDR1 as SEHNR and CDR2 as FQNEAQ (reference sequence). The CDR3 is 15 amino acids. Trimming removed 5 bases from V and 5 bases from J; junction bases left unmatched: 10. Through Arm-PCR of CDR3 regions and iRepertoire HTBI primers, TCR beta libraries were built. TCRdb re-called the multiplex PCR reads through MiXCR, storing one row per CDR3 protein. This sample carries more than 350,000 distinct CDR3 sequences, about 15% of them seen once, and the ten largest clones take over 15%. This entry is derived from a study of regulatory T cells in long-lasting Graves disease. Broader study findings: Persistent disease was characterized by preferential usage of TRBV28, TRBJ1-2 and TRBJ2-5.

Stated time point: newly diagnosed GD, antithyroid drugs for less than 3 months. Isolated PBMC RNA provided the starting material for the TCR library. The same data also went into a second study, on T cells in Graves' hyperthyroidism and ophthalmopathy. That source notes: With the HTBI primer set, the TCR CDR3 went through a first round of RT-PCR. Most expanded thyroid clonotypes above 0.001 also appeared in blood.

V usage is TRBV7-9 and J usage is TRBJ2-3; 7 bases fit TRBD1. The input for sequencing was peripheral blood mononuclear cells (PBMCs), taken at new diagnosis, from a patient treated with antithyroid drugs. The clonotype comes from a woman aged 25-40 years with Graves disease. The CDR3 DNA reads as TGTGCCAGCAGCGAGACCATCACAGGGGAAGATACGCAGTATTTT. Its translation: CASSETITGEDTQYF.